Presented here are 24 T cell receptor beta chains from one specimen sequenced in a study of a mutant IDH1 vaccine in newly diagnosed glioma. Time point: baseline, week 1 (first vaccination visit). Documented treatment: pre-vaccination baseline after standard-of-care therapy. Generated by immunoSEQ multiplex PCR, the TCRdb table keeps only in-frame clones and is missing some. The top ten hold approximately 19% of the sample, which has 50,000 to 65,000 clones, more than 80% seen once. Sequenced here: PBMCs, sampled from a glioma patient treated with radiotherapy, temozolomide or both. All receptors come from a man aged 18 to 30 with glioma.

This chain joins TRBV4-3 and TRBJ1-2, with 7 bases that match TRBD1. The CDR3 contains 16 residues. The J segment lost 6 bases and the V segment lost 3 bases, leaving 13 bases of the junction unmatched. From germline, CDR1 is LGHNA and CDR2 YSLEER. The CDR3 DNA is TGCGCCAGCAGCCAGGGAGTTATAGGGGGCTCGGATGGCTACACCTTC. Its translation: CASSQGVIGGSDGYTF.

The chain combines TRBV10-3 with TRBJ2-5, with 14 positions matching TRBD2. Germline V gene sequence: CDR1 ENHRY, CDR2 SYGVKD. CDR3 length: 16 residues. Trimming at V came to 6 bases and at J to 6 bases, leaving 9 bases not matched to a gene. CDR3 sequence (DNA): TGTGCCATCAGCGCGGGACTAGCGGGAGACGGGAAGACCCAGTACTTC. Translation: CAISAGLAGDGKTQYF.

The rearrangement joins TRBV6-1 to TRBJ1-5; no reliable D call. The CDR3 runs to 13 residues. Germline V gives CDR1 MNHNS, CDR2 SASEGT. V was clipped by 8 bases and J by 0 bases, with 8 bases between them. The DNA for the CDR3 is TGTGCCAGCTCCTCTTATAGCAATCAGCCCCAGCATTTT. Encoded protein: CASSSYSNQPQHF.

The V call is TRBV19, the J call TRBJ1-2, with D possibly matching TRBD1 (6 bases). There are 14 residues in the CDR3. Per the germline V gene, CDR1 is LNHDA and CDR2 is SQIVND (reference sequence). V dropped 6 bases and J dropped 2 bases, with 13 bases sitting between them. The CDR3 loop is CASSKQGWNYGYTF. The CDR3 coding sequence is TGTGCCAGTAGCAAACAGGGTTGGAACTATGGCTACACCTTC.

The table lists this clone with a count of one. The chain is built from TRBV6-5 and TRBJ1-1; D gene ambiguous. Germline CDR1 MNHEY, CDR2 SVGAGI. The CDR3 extends over 15 amino acids. Trimming removed 2 bases from V and 11 bases from J, with 21 bases in between. The CDR3 sequence: CASSYTPAGTYEAFF. DNA for the CDR3: TGTGCCAGCAGTTACACCCCGGCGGGAACCTATGAGGCTTTCTTT.

This chain connects TRBV6-5 to TRBJ2-3, with 7 bases that match TRBD1. The CDR3 sequence is 15 residues long. The junction had 6 bases not matched to a gene; V was cut back by 5 bases and J by 1 base. From germline, CDR1 is MNHEY and CDR2 SVGAGI. The CDR3 region has the DNA TGTGCCAGCAGTCTACAGGGGTTTGGCACAGATACGCAGTATTTT. Protein sequence: CASSLQGFGTDTQYF.

V is TRBV30 and J is TRBJ2-5, with 7 positions matching TRBD2. The CDR3 sequence is 16 residues long. Germline CDR1 GTSNPN, CDR2 SVGIG (reference sequence). V lost 0 bases to trimming and J lost 0 bases; unmatched junction nucleotides: 7. DNA of the CDR3: TGTGCCTGGAGTGTCCGCCTCGGGGGGTACCAAGAGACCCAGTACTTC. Translating gives CAWSVRLGGYQETQYF.

This chain joins TRBV28 and TRBJ1-1, with TRBD1 identical over 8 bases. Germline CDR1 and CDR2: MDHEN and SYDVKM. The CDR3 consists of 16 residues. The V gene end was trimmed by 5 bases and the J gene end by 8 bases; junction bases not matched to a gene: 16. The DNA of the CDR3 is TGTGCCAGCAGTCCTCACGCCGGGACAGGAGTAAAGGAAGCTTTCTTT. This encodes CASSPHAGTGVKEAFF.

This clone came up a few times. The rearrangement uses TRBV19 and TRBJ1-1; the D gene is possibly TRBD1 (5 bases). This CDR3 contains 12 residues. V lost 5 bases and J 4 bases, leaving 8 bases between the germline ends. CDR1 and CDR2 (germline): LNHDA, SQIVND (reference sequence). This CDR3 reads CASSFTGTEAFF. For the CDR3, the DNA is TGTGCCAGTAGTTTCACAGGCACTGAAGCTTTCTTT.

This chain links TRBV7-9 with TRBJ2-3; D is ambiguous. From germline, CDR1 is SEHNR and CDR2 FQNEAQ (reference sequence). The CDR3 spans 12 residues. The V end was cut by 4 bases, the J end by 3 bases, with 5 bases between. CDR3 loop: CASSWVTDTQYF. The CDR3 DNA follows: TGTGCCAGCAGCTGGGTGACAGATACGCAGTATTTT.

The chain employs TRBV18 and TRBJ1-1, with D possibly being TRBD1 (6 bases). V was pared by 0 bases and J by 10 bases, with 12 bases between. Germline CDR1 reads KGHSH; CDR2 reads LQKENI. The CDR3 length is 13 residues. This CDR3 is CASSPPGGGRAFF. DNA for the CDR3: TGTGCCAGCTCACCACCCGGGGGGGGCCGAGCTTTCTTT. The variable domain in full, with the rest retrieved from reference TRBV18 and TRBJ1-1, is NAGVMQNPRHLVRRRGQEARLRCSPMKGHSHVYWYRQLPEEGLKFMVYLQKENIIDESGMPKERFSAEFPKEGPSILRIQQVVRGDSAAYFCASSPPGGGRAFFGQGTRLTVV.

This rearrangement joins TRBV7-2 to TRBJ1-2; D is unresolved. From germline, CDR1 is SGHTA and CDR2 FQGNSA. The CDR3 has 14 amino acids. The V and J ends lost 5 bases and 6 bases respectively, with 16 bases between them. CDR3 residues: CASSPGPDRDGYTF. In nucleotides, the CDR3 is TGTGCCAGCAGCCCGGGCCCGGATCGGGATGGCTACACCTTC.

The rearrangement links TRBV19 to TRBJ1-2; unclear D gene. Germline loops: CDR1 LNHDA, CDR2 SQIVND (reference sequence). This CDR3 comprises 11 residues. Trimming took off 3 bases at V and 7 bases at J, with 6 bases between the two ends. This CDR3 reads CASSIGVGYTF. The CDR3 bases are TGTGCCAGTAGTATCGGGGTTGGCTACACCTTC.

This chain uses TRBV7-9 with TRBJ1-2; D remains ambiguous. This CDR3 is built from 12 residues. Trimming cost V 4 bases and J 10 bases, with 13 bases left between them. Germline V lookup: CDR1 SEHNR, CDR2 FQNEAQ (reference sequence). The DNA for the CDR3 is TGTGCCAGCAGCTCGCAAACCACATTCTACACCTTC. Residues: CASSSQTTFYTF.

This chain joins TRBV6-5 and TRBJ2-2; no clear D gene. The germline V gene encodes CDR1 MNHEY and CDR2 SVGAGI. The CDR3 spans 14 residues. V lost 6 bases, J lost 0 bases, and 8 bases lay in between. The CDR3 DNA follows: TGTGCCAGCAGAAACTTCCCGAACACCGGGGAGCTGTTTTTT. As protein: CASRNFPNTGELFF.

The rearrangement uses TRBV7-7 and TRBJ1-5; tentative D call: TRBD1 (6 bases). This CDR3 is 13 amino acids long. In germline, CDR1 is SSHAT, CDR2 FNYEAQ (reference sequence). CDR3 sequence: CARGEVCNQPQHF. The CDR3 coding sequence is TGTGCTAGGGGGGAGGTCTGCAATCAGCCCCAGCATTTT. The full variable domain, with the rest looked up from reference TRBV7-7 and TRBJ1-5, is GAGVSQSPRYKVTKRGQDVTLRCDPISSHATLYWYQQALGQGPEFLTYFNYEAQPDKSGLPSDRFSAERPEGSISTLTIQRTEQRDSAMYRCARGEVCNQPQHFGDGTRLSIL.

V gene TRBV5-1 combines with J gene TRBJ2-7, with D maybe TRBD1 (6 bases). V dropped 2 bases and J dropped 3 bases, with 15 bases sitting between them. The CDR3 covers 15 residues. Germline loops: CDR1 SGHRS, CDR2 YFSETQ. The CDR3 here is CASSFLSTGFYEQYF. The DNA of the CDR3 is TGCGCCAGCAGCTTCCTTTCGACAGGTTTCTACGAGCAGTACTTC. The entire variable domain, with the rest obtained from reference TRBV5-1 and TRBJ2-7, is as follows: KAGVTQTPRYLIKTRGQQVTLSCSPISGHRSVSWYQQTPGQGLQFLFEYFSETQRNKGNFPGRFSGRQFSNSRSEMNVSTLELGDSALYLCASSFLSTGFYEQYFGPGTRLTVT.

CDR3 nucleotide sequence: TGTGCCAGCATCAAAGAGGGAACCACTGAAGCTTTCTTT. As protein: CASIKEGTTEAFF. The V and J genes are TRBV6-5 and TRBJ1-1; D remains ambiguous. The length of the CDR3 is 13 residues. Germline CDR1 and CDR2: MNHEY and SVGAGI. V was shortened by 7 bases and J by 4 bases, with 13 bases between the two germline ends.

This clone came up once. A junction end diverges from the germline sequence, so it may reflect a read error. This chain uses TRBV14 with TRBJ2-6; D unclear. Per the germline V gene, CDR1 is SGHDN and CDR2 is FVKESK. There are 16 residues in the CDR3. The CDR3 DNA reads TGTGCCAGTAGCCAAGGATGGAGCTCTGGGGCCAACGTCCTGACTTTC. Amino acids: CASSQGWSSGANVLTF.

The genes are TRBV11-2 and TRBJ1-1; TRBD1 matches 7 bases. Unmatched junction bases numbered 10, after V lost 2 bases and J lost 7 bases. CDR1 is SGHAT and CDR2 is FQNNGV in the germline V gene. The CDR3 totals 15 residues. The chain's CDR3 is CASSLIVRGQYEAFF. The CDR3 DNA sequence: TGTGCCAGCAGCTTAATTGTAAGGGGGCAATATGAAGCTTTCTTT.

The gene calls are TRBV2 and TRBJ1-1; possibly TRBD1 for D (6 bases). The CDR3 length is 13 residues. The germline V gene has CDR1 SNHLY and CDR2 FYNNEI. V gave up 5 bases and J gave up 1 base, with 8 bases separating them. The CDR3, as DNA: TGTGCCAGCAGTTGGGACAAGAACACTGAAGCTTTCTTT. It encodes CASSWDKNTEAFF.

V is TRBV10-3 and J is TRBJ1-2, with D uncertain. V was pared by 2 bases and J by 4 bases, with 8 bases between. The CDR3 loop spans 13 amino acids. CDR1 and CDR2 from the germline V gene are ENHRY and SYGVKD. CDR3 loop: CAISEMTTYGYTF. CDR3 nucleotide sequence: TGTGCCATCAGTGAGATGACCACCTATGGCTACACCTTC.

The J gene is TRBJ2-4, the V gene TRBV27; D may correspond to TRBD1 or TRBD2 (5 bases each). The ends were cut back, 4 bases at V and 1 base at J, with 20 bases in the middle. This CDR3 is built from 18 residues. The V gene's germline CDR1 is MNHEY and CDR2 SMNVEV (reference sequence). CDR3 residues: CASSSLRDGGLAKNIQYF. Here the CDR3 DNA reads TGTGCCAGCAGTTCCCTTAGGGACGGAGGACTGGCCAAAAACATTCAGTACTTC.

The J gene is TRBJ2-5, the V gene TRBV30; either TRBD1 or TRBD2 may fit D (6 bases each). CDR1 and CDR2 from the germline V gene are GTSNPN and SVGIG (reference sequence). V was clipped by 2 bases and J by 5 bases, with 21 bases between them. The CDR3 loop spans 16 amino acids. In DNA, the CDR3 is TGTGCCTGGAGTTTGGGGGCGCTAGCGACTGGGGAGACCCAGTACTTC. As protein: CAWSLGALATGETQYF.